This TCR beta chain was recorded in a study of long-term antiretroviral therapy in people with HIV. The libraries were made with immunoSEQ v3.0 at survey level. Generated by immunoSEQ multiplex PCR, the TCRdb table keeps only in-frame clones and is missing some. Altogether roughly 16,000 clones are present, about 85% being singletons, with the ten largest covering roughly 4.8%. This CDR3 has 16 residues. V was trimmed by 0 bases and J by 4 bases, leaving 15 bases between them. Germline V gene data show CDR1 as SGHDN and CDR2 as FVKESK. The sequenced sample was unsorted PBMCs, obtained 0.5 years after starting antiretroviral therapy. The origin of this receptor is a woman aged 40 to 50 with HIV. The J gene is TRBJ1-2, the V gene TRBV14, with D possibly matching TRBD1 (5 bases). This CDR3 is CASSQEARGGFYGYTF. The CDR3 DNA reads TGTGCCAGCAGCCAAGAGGCGAGGGGAGGATTCTATGGCTACACCTTC. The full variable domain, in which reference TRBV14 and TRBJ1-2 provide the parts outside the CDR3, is EAGVTQFPSHSVIEKGQTVTLRCDPISGHDNLYWYRRVMGKEIKFLLHFVKESKQDESGMPNNRFLAERTGGTYSTLKVQPAELEDSGVYFCASSQEARGGFYGYTFGSGTRLTVV.